Following are 18 T cell receptor beta chains from one sample sequenced in a study of T cell repertoires in cytomegalovirus infection. TCRdb re-called the reads with MiXCR, one entry per CDR3 protein. The profile shows tens of thousands of distinct CDR3 sequences, about 4% of them singletons. The sample consisted of PBMCs. The receptors originated from a human donor in good health (CMV status not recorded). Some clones in this sample may be carry-over from other donors' samples.

This clonotype has ten or more counts. The chain employs TRBV30 and TRBJ1-4, with D maybe TRBD1 (6 bases). The CDR3 length is 13 residues. From germline, CDR1 is GTSNPN and CDR2 SVGIG (reference sequence). Trimming shortened V by 0 bases and J by 8 bases, and 10 bases separated the two germline ends. CDR3 sequence: CAWSVAGDEKLFF. The CDR3 nucleotides are TGTGCCTGGAGTGTGGCAGGGGACGAAAAACTGTTTTTT.

This clonotype was seen ten or more times. The chain employs TRBV7-2 and TRBJ2-5; TRBD2 agrees at 7 bases. Losses at the gene ends were 1 base for V and 5 bases for J; bases not matched to a gene: 10. The germline gives CDR1 SGHTA, CDR2 FQGNSA. The length of the CDR3 is 16 residues. CDR3 sequence (DNA): TGTGCCAGCAGCTTAGTGAGCGGTAGGGGAGGGGAGACCCAGTACTTC. As protein: CASSLVSGRGGETQYF.

This clonotype came up many times. The gene calls are TRBV7-2 and TRBJ1-2; D uncertain. CDR3 length: 16 residues. CDR1 is SGHTA, CDR2 FQGNSA, per germline. V was pared by 5 bases and J by 0 bases, with 16 bases between. CDR3 residues: CASSAGGAPTNYGYTF. Here the CDR3 DNA reads TGTGCCAGCAGCGCGGGTGGAGCTCCCACTAACTATGGCTACACCTTC.

This clonotype occurred many times. This sequence joins TRBV7-2 and TRBJ2-1; D perhaps matches TRBD1 (7 bases). Trimming stripped 4 bases from V and 8 bases from J, with 18 bases between. CDR3 length equals 15 residues. Germline V gene sequence: CDR1 SGHTA, CDR2 FQGNSA. CDR3 in amino acids: CASSSRGGGVYEQFF. As DNA, the CDR3 is TGTGCCAGCAGCTCACGAGGGGGCGGGGTGTATGAGCAGTTCTTC.

At least ten counts were recorded for this clonotype. The V call is TRBV5-1, the J call TRBJ2-1; 14 nucleotides line up with TRBD2. Trimming took 5 bases from V and 7 from J; bases not matched to a gene: 14. Germline-derived CDR1 and CDR2 are SGHRS and YFSETQ. The CDR3 is 18 residues long. The CDR3 DNA follows: TGCGCCAGCAGACTGGGACTAGCGGGAGAAGGCCGGGGGAATGAGCAGTTCTTC. This codes for CASRLGLAGEGRGNEQFF.

This clonotype came up many times. The chain recombines TRBV7-6 with TRBJ2-2; 7 bases map to TRBD1. This CDR3 is 17 amino acids long. V trimming: 2 bases; J trimming: 0 bases; junction bases outside the gene matches: 6. The germline CDR1 and CDR2 sequences are SGHVS and FNYEAQ. The CDR3 protein is CASSLRTGGPNTGELFF. DNA of the CDR3: TGTGCCAGCAGCTTAAGGACAGGAGGTCCGAACACCGGGGAGCTGTTTTTT. The variable domain in full, completed from reference TRBV7-6 and TRBJ2-2, reads GAGVSQSPRYKVTKRGQDVALRCDPISGHVSLYWYRQALGQGPEFLTYFNYEAQQDKSGLPNDRFSAERPEGSISTLTIQRTEQRDSAMYRCASSLRTGGPNTGELFFGEGSRLTVL.

This clonotype was counted many times. The chain employs TRBV20-1 and TRBJ2-1, with 15 bases aligning to TRBD2. V was clipped by 6 bases and J by 10 bases; unmatched bases: 10. The germline gives CDR1 DFQATT, CDR2 SNEGSKA (reference sequence). The CDR3 is 15 residues long. For the CDR3, the DNA is TGCAGTGCCCCCGGACTAGCGGGAGGGCGGTGGGAGCAGTTCTTC. It encodes CSAPGLAGGRWEQFF.

The sample holds many counts of this clonotype. The chain links TRBV7-2 to TRBJ1-5; TRBD1 is a possible D gene (6 bases). The V gene's germline CDR1 is SGHTA and CDR2 FQGNSA. V was shortened by 7 bases and J by 2 bases, with 9 bases between the two germline ends. The CDR3 sequence is 13 residues long. In nucleotides, the CDR3 is TGTGCCAGCACTCAGGGGCGCAATCAGCCCCAGCATTTT. This encodes CASTQGRNQPQHF.

Many counts were recorded for this clonotype. V usage is TRBV4-2 and J usage is TRBJ2-1; D gene uncertain. Trimming stripped 0 bases from V and 3 bases from J, with 6 bases between. This CDR3 is built from 14 residues. Germline CDR1 is LGHNA and CDR2 is YNFKEQ. The CDR3 nucleotides read TGTGCCAGCAGCCAAGATTTGATCTACAATGAGCAGTTCTTC. Protein sequence: CASSQDLIYNEQFF.

This clonotype was found once. This could be a read error, since a much larger clone is one nucleotide away. The chain combines TRBV7-8 with TRBJ2-7; possible D gene TRBD2, 5 bases. This CDR3 is 13 amino acids long. Trimming stripped 5 bases from V and 5 bases from J, with 13 bases between. Germline CDR1 and CDR2: SGHVS and FQNEAQ. The CDR3 loop reads CASSRGLRNEQYF. CDR3 sequence (DNA): TGTGCCAGCAGCCGCGGACTCAGGAACGAGCAGTACTTC.

Many counts were recorded for this clonotype. In DNA form, the CDR3 reads TGTGCCAGCAGCCCCCCTAGGGGGGACACCGGGGAGCTGTTTTTT. The encoded protein is CASSPPRGDTGELFF. The chain recombines TRBV28 with TRBJ2-2, with D tentatively TRBD1 or TRBD2 (6 bases each). The germline V and J ends were trimmed by 6 bases and 3 bases, with 14 bases remaining between them. The CDR3 sequence is 15 residues long. Looked up from germline, CDR1 is MDHEN and CDR2 is SYDVKM.

This clonotype was seen many times. DNA of the CDR3: TGTGCCAGCATCATCCCAGGATTTAAGGAAAAACTGTTTTTT. It yields the protein CASIIPGFKEKLFF. The chain links TRBV2 to TRBJ1-4; D not resolved. The CDR3 has 14 amino acids. V was clipped by 7 bases and J by 8 bases, with 17 bases between them. Per the germline V gene, CDR1 is SNHLY and CDR2 is FYNNEI.

This clonotype was seen repeatedly, ten times or more. The gene calls are TRBV10-3 and TRBJ2-7, with 9 nucleotides matching TRBD2. Germline CDR1 and CDR2: ENHRY and SYGVKD. This CDR3 comprises 14 residues. V dropped 7 bases and J dropped 2; count of bases not matched to a gene: 6. The CDR3 reads CAIKETSGTYEQYF. DNA of the CDR3: TGTGCCATCAAGGAGACTAGCGGTACCTACGAGCAGTACTTC.

This clonotype was counted many times. V and J are TRBV7-2 and TRBJ2-3, with TRBD2 matching over 8 bases. The CDR3 is made up of 16 amino acids. J was trimmed by 5 bases and V by 5 bases; bases with no gene match: 12. Germline lookup yields CDR1 SGHTA and CDR2 FQGNSA. The CDR3 bases are TGTGCCAGCAGCCCGGTCGCGGGCGGGAGGATAGATACGCAGTATTTT. It translates to CASSPVAGGRIDTQYF.

This clonotype came up many times. V usage is TRBV7-2 and J usage is TRBJ1-3; D is ambiguous. Germline CDR1 and CDR2: SGHTA and FQGNSA. The V and J ends lost 2 bases and 2 bases respectively, with 7 bases between them. The length of the CDR3 is 14 residues. The CDR3 coding sequence is TGTGCCAGCAGCTTAAGCAACGCTGGAAACACCATATATTTT. Protein sequence: CASSLSNAGNTIYF.

This clonotype was observed many times. The chain carries TRBV7-8 and TRBJ2-1; the D gene is possibly TRBD1 (6 bases). The CDR3 has 14 residues. Germline-derived CDR1 and CDR2 are SGHVS and FQNEAQ. V gave up 6 bases and J gave up 9 bases, with 18 bases separating them. DNA of the CDR3: TGTGCCAGCAGTTTCTCCGGGACATCTTTTGAGCAGTTCTTC. This translates into CASSFSGTSFEQFF.

Ten or more counts support this clonotype. The CDR3 coding sequence is TGTGCCAGCAGCTTGGGTCTAGCGCTAAACAATGAGCAGTTCTTC. This encodes CASSLGLALNNEQFF. This sequence joins TRBV5-4 and TRBJ2-1, with TRBD2 as a possible D gene (6 bases). CDR1 is SGHNT and CDR2 is YYREEE in the germline V gene (reference sequence). This CDR3 has 15 amino acids. Deletions cut 0 bases from V and 5 bases from J, with 12 bases between. Complete variable domain (other parts from reference TRBV5-4 and TRBJ2-1): ETGVTQSPTHLIKTRGQQVTLRCSSQSGHNTVSWYQQALGQGPQFIFQYYREEENGRGNFPPRFSGLQFPNYSSELNVNALELDDSALYLCASSLGLALNNEQFFGPGTRLTVL.

This clonotype was seen repeatedly, ten times or more. The chain couples TRBV7-2 to TRBJ2-1; D is unclear. This CDR3 is built from 14 residues. The V gene's germline CDR1 is SGHTA and CDR2 FQGNSA. The V end was cut by 2 bases, the J end by 2 bases, with 7 bases between. CDR3 DNA: TGTGCCAGCAGCTTAACCCCACCCTACAATGAGCAGTTCTTC. Encoded protein: CASSLTPPYNEQFF.